Detailed here is one T cell receptor (beta chain). This clonotype was picked up a small number of times. The antigen this receptor binds is unknown. No base qualities exist here, and no much larger clone lies one base off it. PBMCs were isolated by Ficoll-Paque density gradient centrifugation. Instrument on record: Illumina NovaSeq 6000. TCRalpha and TCRbeta cDNA libraries were constructed by 5'RACE with constant-segment primers, with sample barcodes and unique molecular identifiers being introduced. RNA was extracted from every sample with Trizol reagent. Amplification of the libraries took two PCR steps, and the second step added a second sample barcode plus Illumina TruSeq adapters. Libraries were sequenced on an Illumina NovaSeq with 2 x 150 bp paired-end reads. In the authors' own workflow: The reads were demultiplexed and collapsed into UMI-guided consensus sequences using migec v1.2.7. With mixcr v2.1.11, UMI consensuses were aligned to TRA and TRB V and J templates and assembled into clonotypes. Expanded or contracted clonotypes were those called significant by both edgeR and NoisET, with noise models trained on biological replicates. For edgeR calls, a false discovery rate-adjusted p below 0.01 and a log2 fold-change threshold of 1 were applied. As an exploratory analysis of dynamics, PCA with hierarchical clustering was applied to max-normalized trajectories of the 1000 most abundant clonotypes. Separately sequenced CD4+ and CD8+ repertoires were used to assign the CD4 or CD8 phenotype of responding clones. The public sequencing data were trimmed at Q25 with fastp and processed into clonotypes with MiXCR by TCRdb, which kept only in-frame beta chains. Identical CDR3 proteins give one entry, which carries the most common genes and DNA. For this entry, the V and J calls and clone size follow TCRdb and not the study's own pipeline. The sample table holds more than 80,000 distinct CDR3 sequences, of which more than 15% were seen once. The ten largest clones add up to 28% of the sample.

The sample originates from a study of T-cell memory formation after mild COVID-19 (dated by TCRdb to the early 2020s). In the study overall: TCR sequence clusters from the two donors were found to be largely donor specific. Longitudinal TCRalpha and TCRbeta repertoire sequencing tracked T-cell clones expanding and contracting after mild COVID-19 in two donors. Two young, previously healthy adult volunteers made up the cohort, one male and one female.

Here is what the overall study found, with its caveats: Balanced CD4/CD8 phenotypes were observed for clones contracting from day 15 to 85, whereas a bias towards CD4+ was observed for a second wave of clones expanding from day 15 to 37. The study covered only a couple of mild cases, and larger cohorts including severe cases with pre-infection samples were considered necessary. Some responding clones were detected in pre-infection memory, which suggested that pre-existing cross-reactive memory T cells had joined the SARS-CoV-2 response. Whether the second-wave clones peaking on day 37 were SARS-CoV-2 specific was not confirmed. Contracting CD4+ clones were found mainly in CM and EM memory subsets, while CD8+ clones were enriched in EMRA.

The CDR3 sequence holds 14 residues, the cysteine and phenylalanine included. Only CDR3 DNA is held: 42 bases, read in frame from base 1. Trimming at the junction amounts to 0 bases on V and 1 base on J, and the germline ends lie 7 bases apart. The germline V gene (reference sequence) specifies GTSNPN as CDR1 and SVGIG as CDR2. Sequencing was done on a sample of PBMCs or a T cell subset sorted from them (not recorded which). This clonotype was sampled from an adult woman who had mild COVID-19 (a few samples of this study predate the infection). The sample titles of this study are shuffled in the database, so cell type and time point are left out; the donor was told from shared clones. The rearrangement joined TRBV30 to TRBJ1-5; the D gene is perhaps TRBD1, on 6 matching bases. The DNA reads TGTGCCTGGAGTGTTGGACAGAGCAATCAGCCCCAGCATTTT. Translated, this gives CAWSVGQSNQPQHF.